The clone carrying this T cell receptor beta chain was detected many times. The antigen is not known. This specimen belongs to a study of T cells after yellow fever vaccination. Study-wide context: Libraries from low-cell-number fractions were prepared with the SMART-Seq v4 Ultra Low Input RNA kit.

V was pared by 5 bases and J by 7 bases, with 20 bases between. The CDR3 length is 16 residues. CDR1 and CDR2 (germline): LNHDA, SQIVND (reference sequence). Template switching by 5'RACE produced TCR cDNA, adding a universal primer site and UMIs. TCRdb re-analysed the 5' RACE reads in MiXCR, keeping a single row per CDR3 protein. The sample holds some 250,000 distinct CDR3 sequences, 6.9% seen once. Study findings and constraints: Boosting was followed by the reappearance of most primary-vaccination clones (about 97% CD4, more than 70% CD8). Abundant bulk-derived clonotypes could contaminate FACS-sorted repertoires.

The chain employs TRBV19 and TRBJ2-2; tentatively, D is TRBD1 (6 bases). The TCR was taken from a man aged 25-45 years who received the YFV17D yellow fever vaccine. Source: CD4+ T cells sorted from PBMCs, taken 15 days after the yellow fever booster vaccination. In DNA, the CDR3 is TGTGCCAGTAGTTACCCGATGACAGGTCTGAACGGGGAGCTGTTTTTT. Translation: CASSYPMTGLNGELFF.